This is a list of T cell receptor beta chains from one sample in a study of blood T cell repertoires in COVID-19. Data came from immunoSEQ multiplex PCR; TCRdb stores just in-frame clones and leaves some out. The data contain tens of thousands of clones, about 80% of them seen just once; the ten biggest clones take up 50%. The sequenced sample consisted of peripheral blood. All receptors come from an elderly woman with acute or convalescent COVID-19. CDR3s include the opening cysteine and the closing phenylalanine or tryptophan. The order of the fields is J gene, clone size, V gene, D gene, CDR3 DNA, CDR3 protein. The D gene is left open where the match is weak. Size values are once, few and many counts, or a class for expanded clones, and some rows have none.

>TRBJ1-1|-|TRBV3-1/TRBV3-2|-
TGTGCCAGCAGCCAAGGGGGGGGTAACACTGAAGCTTTCTTT
CASSQGGGNTEAFF
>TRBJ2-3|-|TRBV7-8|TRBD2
TGTGCCAGCAGCTCGACTAGCGGGAGGAGCACAGATACGCAGTATTTT
CASSSTSGRSTDTQYF
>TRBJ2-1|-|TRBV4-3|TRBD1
TGCGCCAGCAGCCAGCTCGGACAGGGCTCCTACAATGAGCAGTTCTTC
CASSQLGQGSYNEQFF
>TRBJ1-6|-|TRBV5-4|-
TGTGCCAGCAGCTCAGGGGTTGTGAATTCACCCCTCCACTTT
CASSSGVVNSPLHF
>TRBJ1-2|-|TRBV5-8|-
TGTGCCAGCAGCTTGTTCGGGGTTATGGGTGGCTACACCTTC
CASSLFGVMGGYTF
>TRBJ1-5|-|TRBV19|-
TGTGCCAGTAGGGGAAAAGGGGGTAATCAGCCCCAGCATTTT
CASRGKGGNQPQHF
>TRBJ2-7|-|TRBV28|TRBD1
TGTGCCAGCAGTTTGAGACAGGGTTCGTACGAGCAGTACTTC
CASSLRQGSYEQYF
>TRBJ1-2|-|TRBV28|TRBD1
TGTGCCAGCAGGCCAACAGGGGGCGCCTATGGCTACACCTTC
CASRPTGGAYGYTF
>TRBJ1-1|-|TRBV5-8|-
TGTGCCAGCAGCTGGCGACTGTTTCGTGGAAGCACTGAAGCTTTCTTT
CASSWRLFRGSTEAFF
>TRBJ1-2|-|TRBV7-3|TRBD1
TGTGCCAGCAGCCCAGGGACAGGGGGCACCTATGGCTACACCTTC
CASSPGTGGTYGYTF
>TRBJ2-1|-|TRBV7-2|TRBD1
TGTGCCAGCAGCGACACCGGGACAGGTAGCTCCTACAATGAGCAGTTCTTC
CASSDTGTGSSYNEQFF
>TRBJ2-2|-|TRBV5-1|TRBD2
TGCGCCAGCAGCTGGGGAGGGCAAAGCACCGGGGAGCTGTTTTTT
CASSWGGQSTGELFF
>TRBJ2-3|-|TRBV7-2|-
TGTGCCAGCAGCACTAGTGGCCCTGGGACAGATACGCAGTATTTT
CASSTSGPGTDTQYF
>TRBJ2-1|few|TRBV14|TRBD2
TGTGCCAGCAATTCTGGCGGGAGGTACAATGAGCAGTTCTTC
CASNSGGRYNEQFF
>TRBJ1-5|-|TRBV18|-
TGTGCCAGCTCACCACGAGAGGGAGGCAATCAGCCCCAGCATTTT
CASSPREGGNQPQHF
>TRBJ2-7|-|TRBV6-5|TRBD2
TGTGCCAGCCAAAGGACTAGCGGGTACGAGCAGTACTTC
CASQRTSGYEQYF
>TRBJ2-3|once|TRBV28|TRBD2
TGTGCCAGCAGTTCGGGGACTAGAGGGTTCACAGATACGCAGTATTTT
CASSSGTRGFTDTQYF
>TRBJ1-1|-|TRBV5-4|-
TGTGCCAGCAGCTCAGGACAGCCGAACACTGAAGCTTTCTTT
CASSSGQPNTEAFF
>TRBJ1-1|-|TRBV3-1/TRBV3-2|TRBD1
TGTGCCAGCAGCCAAGGGACAGGGGGCACTGAAGCTTTCTTT
CASSQGTGGTEAFF
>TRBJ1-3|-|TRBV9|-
TGTGCCAGCAGCGTCGATAGGGGCAGAGACGGAAACACCATATATTTT
CASSVDRGRDGNTIYF
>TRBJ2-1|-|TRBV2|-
TGTGCCAGCAGCCCAAGTAGGGGTGGAAACAATGAGCAGTTCTTC
CASSPSRGGNNEQFF
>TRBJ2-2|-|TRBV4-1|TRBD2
TGCGCCAGCAGCCAGAGCGGGAGGAGCACCGGGGAGCTGTTTTTT
CASSQSGRSTGELFF
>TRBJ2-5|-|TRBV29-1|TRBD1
TGCAGCGTACCCAGGGGGCTTAAGGGGATTGAGACCCAGTACTTC
CSVPRGLKGIETQYF
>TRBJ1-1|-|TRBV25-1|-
TGTGCCAGCAGTGAACCCGGAGCCCTGAACACTGAAGCTTTCTTT
CASSEPGALNTEAFF
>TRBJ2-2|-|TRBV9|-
TGTGCCAGCAGCGTAGCTTCCGGGGAGCTGTTTTTT
CASSVASGELFF
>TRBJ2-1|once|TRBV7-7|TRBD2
TGTGCTAGCAGCTTAGGGGTCGCGGGGGTGAATGAGCAGTTCTTC
CASSLGVAGVNEQFF
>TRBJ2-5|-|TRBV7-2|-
TGTGCCAGCAGCATCAGCCTAGGAGAGACCCAGTACTTC
CASSISLGETQYF
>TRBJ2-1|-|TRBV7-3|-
TGTGCCAGCAGCTTAGGTTCGGAGGAAAGACATGAGCAGTTCTTC
CASSLGSEERHEQFF
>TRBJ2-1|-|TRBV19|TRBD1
TGTGCCAGTAGTTCAACCGGGACAGGGACTGTCGAGCAGTTCTTC
CASSSTGTGTVEQFF
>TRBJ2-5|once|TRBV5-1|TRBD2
TGCGCCAGCAGCTTGGGTGGGACTAGCGGCCAAGAGACCCAGTACTTC
CASSLGGTSGQETQYF
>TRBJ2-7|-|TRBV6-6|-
TGTGCCAGCAGTTACGGGGGGACCACCTACGAGCAGTACTTC
CASSYGGTTYEQYF
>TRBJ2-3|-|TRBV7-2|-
TGTGCCAGCAGCTTCCGGGACTCCCGCACAGATACGCAGTATTTT
CASSFRDSRTDTQYF
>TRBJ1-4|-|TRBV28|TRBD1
TGTGCCAGCAGTCCGGACAGGGCCGCAGGTGAAAAACTGTTTTTT
CASSPDRAAGEKLFF
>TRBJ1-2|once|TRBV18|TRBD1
TGTGCCAGCTCACCACCGGGGCAGGGGGCGCAAGGCTACACCTTC
CASSPPGQGAQGYTF
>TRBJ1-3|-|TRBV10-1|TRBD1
TGCGCCAGCAGGAGGATAGAGGGGGCTTCTGGAAACACCATATATTTT
CASRRIEGASGNTIYF
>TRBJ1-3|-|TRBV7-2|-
TGTGCCAGCAGCCAACCAGGGGCCTCAGGAAACACCATATATTTT
CASSQPGASGNTIYF
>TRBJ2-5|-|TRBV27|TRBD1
TGTGCCAGCAGCCGGGACAGAAGGGCCCAAGAGACCCAGTACTTC
CASSRDRRAQETQYF
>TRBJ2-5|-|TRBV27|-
TGTGCCAGCAGTCCTTTAGCGGTTTCATACCAAGAGACCCAGTACTTC
CASSPLAVSYQETQYF
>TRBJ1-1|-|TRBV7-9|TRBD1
TGTGCCAGCAGCCCCCAGGGGGCGCGGACTGAAGCTTTCTTT
CASSPQGARTEAFF
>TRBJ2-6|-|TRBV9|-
TGTGCCAGCAGCGCGGAGGCCGGGGCCAACGTCCTGACTTTC
CASSAEAGANVLTF
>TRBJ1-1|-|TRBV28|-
TGTGCCAGCTCTCCGGGGGGGCGCGGGCGAGCTTTCTTT
CASSPGGRGRAFF
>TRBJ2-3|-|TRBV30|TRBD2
TGTGCCTGGAGTGTGGCTAGCGGGACAGATACGCAGTATTTT
CAWSVASGTDTQYF
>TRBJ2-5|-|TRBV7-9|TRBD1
TGTGCCAGCAGCCCCCTAACAGGGGTAGAGACCCAGTACTTC
CASSPLTGVETQYF
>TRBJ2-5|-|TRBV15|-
TGTGCCACCAGCAGAGCGACTTTCCAAGAGACCCAGTACTTC
CATSRATFQETQYF
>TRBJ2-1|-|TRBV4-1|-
TGCGCCAGCAGCCAGGACGGGCAGGGAATACTTTCCCCCGGAAATGAGCAGTTCTTC
CASSQDGQGILSPGNEQFF
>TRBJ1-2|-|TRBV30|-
TGTGCCTGGAGTTTGCGGTATGGCTACACCTTC
CAWSLRYGYTF
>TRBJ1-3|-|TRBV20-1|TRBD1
TGCAGTGCTAGTCCCCCCCCATCCGCTCGCACAGGGGGCCTAGGACATTCTGGAAACACCATATATTTT
CSASPPPSARTGGLGHSGNTIYF
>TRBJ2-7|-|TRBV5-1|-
TGCGCCAGCAGCCGTTCCGTGGGGGCGCAAGGCGAGCAGTACTTC
CASSRSVGAQGEQYF
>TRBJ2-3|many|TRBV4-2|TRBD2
TGTGCCAGCAGCCCACTAGCGGGGGCAGTAGATACGCAGTATTTT
CASSPLAGAVDTQYF
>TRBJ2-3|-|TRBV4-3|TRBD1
TGCGCCAGCAGCCAAGGGGCAGGGGGCGGGGATACGCAGTATTTT
CASSQGAGGGDTQYF
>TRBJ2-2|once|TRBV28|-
TGTGCCAGCAGTACCCGCCCGGGGGCCGGGGAGCTGTTTTTT
CASSTRPGAGELFF
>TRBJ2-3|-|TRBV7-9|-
TGTGCCAGCAGCCCACCGGGGGTTAGCACAGATACGCAGTATTTT
CASSPPGVSTDTQYF
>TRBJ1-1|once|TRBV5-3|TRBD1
TGTGCCAGAAGCCCCCGAGAGGACAGGGGGTTGGCTTTCTTT
CARSPREDRGLAFF
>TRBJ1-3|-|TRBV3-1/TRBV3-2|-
TGTGCCAGCAGCCCTAGCTCTGGAAACACCATATATTTT
CASSPSSGNTIYF
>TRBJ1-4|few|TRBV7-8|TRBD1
TGTGCCAGCGGGACAGGCTGGAATGAAAAACTGTTTTTT
CASGTGWNEKLFF
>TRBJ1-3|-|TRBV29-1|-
TGCAGCGTGGGAACTTCGGGAGGAAACACCATATATTTT
CSVGTSGGNTIYF
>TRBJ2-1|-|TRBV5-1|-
TGCGCCAGCAGCTTGGTTGCAGACTTCTACAATGAGCAGTTCTTC
CASSLVADFYNEQFF
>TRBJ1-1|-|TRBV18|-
TGTGCCAGCTCACCAGCCCAGGGATGGACTGAAGCTTTCTTT
CASSPAQGWTEAFF